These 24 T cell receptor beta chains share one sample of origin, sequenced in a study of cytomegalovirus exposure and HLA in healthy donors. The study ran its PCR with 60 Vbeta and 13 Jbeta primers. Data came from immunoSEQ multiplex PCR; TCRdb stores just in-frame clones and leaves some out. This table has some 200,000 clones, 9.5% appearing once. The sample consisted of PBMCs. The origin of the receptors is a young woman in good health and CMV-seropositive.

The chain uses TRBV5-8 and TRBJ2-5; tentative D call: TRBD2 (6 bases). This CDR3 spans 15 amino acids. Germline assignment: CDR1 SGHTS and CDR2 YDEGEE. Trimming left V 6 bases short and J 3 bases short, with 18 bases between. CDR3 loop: CASTSDRDFEETQYF. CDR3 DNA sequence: TGTGCCAGCACCTCAGACCGGGACTTTGAAGAGACCCAGTACTTC.

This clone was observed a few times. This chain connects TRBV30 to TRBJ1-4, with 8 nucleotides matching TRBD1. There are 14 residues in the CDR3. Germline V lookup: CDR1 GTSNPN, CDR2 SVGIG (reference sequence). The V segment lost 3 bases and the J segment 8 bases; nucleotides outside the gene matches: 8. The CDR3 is CAWSRGQGWEKLFF. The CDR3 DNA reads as TGTGCCTGGAGCCGAGGACAGGGATGGGAAAAACTGTTTTTT.

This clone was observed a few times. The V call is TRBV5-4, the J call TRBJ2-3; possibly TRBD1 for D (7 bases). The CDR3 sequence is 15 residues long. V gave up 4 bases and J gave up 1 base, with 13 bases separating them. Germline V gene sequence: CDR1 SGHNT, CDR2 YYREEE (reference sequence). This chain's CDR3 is CASSLRDSRTDTQYF. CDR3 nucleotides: TGTGCCAGCAGCCTGCGGGACAGCCGCACAGATACGCAGTATTTT. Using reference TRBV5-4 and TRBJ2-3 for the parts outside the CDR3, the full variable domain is ETGVTQSPTHLIKTRGQQVTLRCSSQSGHNTVSWYQQALGQGPQFIFQYYREEENGRGNFPPRFSGLQFPNYSSELNVNALELDDSALYLCASSLRDSRTDTQYFGPGTRLTVL.

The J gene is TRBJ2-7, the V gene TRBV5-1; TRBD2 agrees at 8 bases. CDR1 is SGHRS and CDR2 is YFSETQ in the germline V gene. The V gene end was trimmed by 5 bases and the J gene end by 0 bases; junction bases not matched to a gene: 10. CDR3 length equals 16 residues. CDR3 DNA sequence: TGCGCCAGCAGTCCCCCGGGAGGGCGCTACTCCTACGAGCAGTACTTC. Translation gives CASSPPGGRYSYEQYF.

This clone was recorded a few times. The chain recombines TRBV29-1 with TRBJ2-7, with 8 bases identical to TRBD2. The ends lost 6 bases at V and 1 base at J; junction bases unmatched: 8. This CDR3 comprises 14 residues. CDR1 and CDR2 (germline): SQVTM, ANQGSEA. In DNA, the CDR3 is TGCAGCGTAACCGGGACTAGTTCTTCCTACGAGCAGTACTTC. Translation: CSVTGTSSSYEQYF.

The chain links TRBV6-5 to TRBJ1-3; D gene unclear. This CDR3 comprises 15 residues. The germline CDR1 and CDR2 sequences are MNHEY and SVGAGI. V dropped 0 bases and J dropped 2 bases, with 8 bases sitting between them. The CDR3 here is CASSYSGRPGNTIYF. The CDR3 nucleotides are TGTGCCAGCAGTTACTCCGGGAGGCCTGGAAACACCATATATTTT.

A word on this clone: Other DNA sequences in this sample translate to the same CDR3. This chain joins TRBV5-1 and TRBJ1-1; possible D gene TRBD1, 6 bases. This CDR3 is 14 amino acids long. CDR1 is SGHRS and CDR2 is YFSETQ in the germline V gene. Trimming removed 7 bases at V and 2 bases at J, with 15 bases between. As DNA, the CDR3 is TGCGCCAGCCAACAGGGAGCGGGAAACACTGAAGCTTTCTTT. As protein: CASQQGAGNTEAFF.

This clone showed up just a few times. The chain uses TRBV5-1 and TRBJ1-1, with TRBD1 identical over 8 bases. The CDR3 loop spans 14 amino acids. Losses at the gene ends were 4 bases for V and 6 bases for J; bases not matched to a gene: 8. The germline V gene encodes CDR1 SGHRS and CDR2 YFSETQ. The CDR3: CASSERTGPAEAFF. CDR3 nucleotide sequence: TGCGCCAGCAGCGAAAGGACAGGGCCCGCTGAAGCTTTCTTT.

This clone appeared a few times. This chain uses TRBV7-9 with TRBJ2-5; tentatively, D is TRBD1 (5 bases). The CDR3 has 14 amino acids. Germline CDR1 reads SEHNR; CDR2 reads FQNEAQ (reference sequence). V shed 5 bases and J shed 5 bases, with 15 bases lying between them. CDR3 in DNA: TGTGCCAGCAGCCAAGGGGTACAGTTGGAGACCCAGTACTTC. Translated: CASSQGVQLETQYF.

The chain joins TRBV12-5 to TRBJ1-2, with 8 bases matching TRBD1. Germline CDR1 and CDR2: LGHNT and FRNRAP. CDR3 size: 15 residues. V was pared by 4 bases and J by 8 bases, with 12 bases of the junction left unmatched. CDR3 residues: CASGSPVGQVGGYTF. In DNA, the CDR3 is TGTGCTAGTGGTTCCCCCGTGGGACAGGTAGGCGGCTACACCTTC.

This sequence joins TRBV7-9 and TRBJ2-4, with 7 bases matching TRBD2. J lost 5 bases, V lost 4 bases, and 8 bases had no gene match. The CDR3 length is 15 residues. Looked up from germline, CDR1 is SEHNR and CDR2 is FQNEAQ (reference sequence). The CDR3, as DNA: TGTGCCAGCAGCTCCCGGGGGAGGGGACAAAACATTCAGTACTTC. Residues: CASSSRGRGQNIQYF.

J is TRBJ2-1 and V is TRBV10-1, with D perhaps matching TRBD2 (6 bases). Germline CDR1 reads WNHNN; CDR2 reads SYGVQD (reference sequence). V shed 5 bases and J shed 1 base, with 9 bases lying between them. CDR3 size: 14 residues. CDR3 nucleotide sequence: TGCGCCAGCAGTAGCGGGTCGTCCTACAATGAGCAGTTCTTC. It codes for CASSSGSSYNEQFF.

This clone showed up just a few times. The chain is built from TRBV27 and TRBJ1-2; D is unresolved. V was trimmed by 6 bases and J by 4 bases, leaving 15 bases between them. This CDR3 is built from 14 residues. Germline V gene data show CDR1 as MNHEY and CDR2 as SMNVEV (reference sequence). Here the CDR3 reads CASSLAAFGYGYTF. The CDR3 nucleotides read TGTGCCAGCAGCCTGGCGGCATTCGGCTATGGCTACACCTTC.

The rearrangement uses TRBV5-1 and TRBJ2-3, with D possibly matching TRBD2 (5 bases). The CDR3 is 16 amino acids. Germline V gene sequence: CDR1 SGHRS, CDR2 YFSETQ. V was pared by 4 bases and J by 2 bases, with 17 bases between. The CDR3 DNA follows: TGCGCCAGCAGCGTGAGAGCGGCGTTAACCACAGATACGCAGTATTTT. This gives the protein CASSVRAALTTDTQYF. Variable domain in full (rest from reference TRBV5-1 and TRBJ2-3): KAGVTQTPRYLIKTRGQQVTLSCSPISGHRSVSWYQQTPGQGLQFLFEYFSETQRNKGNFPGRFSGRQFSNSRSEMNVSTLELGDSALYLCASSVRAALTTDTQYFGPGTRLTVL.

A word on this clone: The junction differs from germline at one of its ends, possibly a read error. The DNA of the CDR3 is TGCAGCGTTAAAGGAGGAGCGGGACCTCGATACGGGCAGTACTTC. Encoded protein: CSVKGGAGPRYGQYF. The chain has TRBV29-1 and TRBJ2-7; 7 bases agree with TRBD2. Per the germline V gene, CDR1 is SQVTM and CDR2 is ANQGSEA. The CDR3 is 15 amino acids.

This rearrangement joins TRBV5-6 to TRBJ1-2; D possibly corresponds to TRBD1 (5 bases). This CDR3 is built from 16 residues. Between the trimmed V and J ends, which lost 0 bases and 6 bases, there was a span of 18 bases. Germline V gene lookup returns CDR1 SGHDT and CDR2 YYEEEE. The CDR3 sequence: CASSLAPTGGKDGYTF. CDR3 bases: TGTGCCAGCAGCTTGGCCCCCACCGGGGGAAAGGATGGCTACACCTTC.

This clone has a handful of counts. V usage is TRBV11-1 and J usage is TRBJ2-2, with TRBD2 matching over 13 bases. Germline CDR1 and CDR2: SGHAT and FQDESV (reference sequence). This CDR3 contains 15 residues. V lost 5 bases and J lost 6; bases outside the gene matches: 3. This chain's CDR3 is CASSAGLAGAGELFF. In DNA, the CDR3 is TGTGCCAGCAGCGCCGGACTAGCGGGAGCCGGGGAGCTGTTTTTT.

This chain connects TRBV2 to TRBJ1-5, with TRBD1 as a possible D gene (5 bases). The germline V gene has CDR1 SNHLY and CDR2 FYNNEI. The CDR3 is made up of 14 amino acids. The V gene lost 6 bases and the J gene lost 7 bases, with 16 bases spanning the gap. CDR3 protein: CASRPPGVLQPQHF. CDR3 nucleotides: TGTGCCAGCAGACCTCCGGGGGTTTTGCAGCCCCAGCATTTT.

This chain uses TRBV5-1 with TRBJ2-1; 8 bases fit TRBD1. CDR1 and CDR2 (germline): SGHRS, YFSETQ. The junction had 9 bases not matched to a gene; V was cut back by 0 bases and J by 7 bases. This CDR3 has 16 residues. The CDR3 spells CASSLGARGRRNEQFF. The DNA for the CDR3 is TGCGCCAGCAGCTTGGGGGCCAGGGGGCGCCGAAATGAGCAGTTCTTC.

CDR3 coding DNA: TGCAGCGTTGACGGGGGACAGGGCGCCGGGGAGCTGTTTTTT. Its protein product is CSVDGGQGAGELFF. This rearrangement joins TRBV29-1 to TRBJ2-2; the match to TRBD1 covers 9 bases. Germline V CDR1 and CDR2: SQVTM, ANQGSEA. This CDR3 has 14 amino acids. Germline trimming cut 3 bases from V and 6 bases from J; bases unmatched to any gene: 5.

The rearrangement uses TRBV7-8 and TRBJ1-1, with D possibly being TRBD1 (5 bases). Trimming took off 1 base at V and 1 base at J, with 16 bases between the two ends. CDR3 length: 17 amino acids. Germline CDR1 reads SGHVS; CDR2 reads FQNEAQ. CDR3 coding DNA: TGTGCCAGCAGCTTAGACGGCAGGGAAGTTAAGAACACTGAAGCTTTCTTT. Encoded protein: CASSLDGREVKNTEAFF.

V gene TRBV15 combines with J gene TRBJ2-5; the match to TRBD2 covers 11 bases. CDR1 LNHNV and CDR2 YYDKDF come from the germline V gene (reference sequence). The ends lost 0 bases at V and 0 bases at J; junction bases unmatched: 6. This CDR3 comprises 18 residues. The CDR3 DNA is TGTGCCACCAGCAGAGAACTAGCGGGAGTGGTGTACCAAGAGACCCAGTACTTC. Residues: CATSRELAGVVYQETQYF.

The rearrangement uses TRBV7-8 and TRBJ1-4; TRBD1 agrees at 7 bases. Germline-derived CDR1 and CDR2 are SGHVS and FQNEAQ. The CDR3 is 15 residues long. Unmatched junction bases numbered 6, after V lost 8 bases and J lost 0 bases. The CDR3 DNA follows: TGTGCCAGCCAAAAACAGGGGACAACTAATGAAAAACTGTTTTTT. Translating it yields CASQKQGTTNEKLFF.

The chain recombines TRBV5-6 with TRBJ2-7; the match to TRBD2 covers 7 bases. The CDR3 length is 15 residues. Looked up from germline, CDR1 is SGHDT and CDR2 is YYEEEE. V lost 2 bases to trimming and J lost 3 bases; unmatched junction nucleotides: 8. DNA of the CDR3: TGTGCCAGCAGCTTCACCCGCGGCGGGGGCTACGAGCAGTACTTC. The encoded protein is CASSFTRGGGYEQYF.